The 30 T cell receptor beta chains given below trace back to one sample, sequenced in a study of blood T cell repertoires in COVID-19. The assay was immunoSEQ multiplex PCR, and TCRdb's table has in-frame clones only and misses some. The sample consists of some 50,000 clones, approximately 85% of them appearing once. The sample comprised peripheral blood. Receptor source: a human donor in a cohort sampled during active COVID-19. The donor label of this sample is uncertain.

The gene calls are TRBV11-2 and TRBJ2-5; TRBD2 is a possible D gene (6 bases). The CDR3 covers 14 residues. Germline CDR1 reads SGHAT; CDR2 reads FQNNGV. V dropped 3 bases and J dropped 5 bases, with 13 bases sitting between them. In DNA form, the CDR3 reads TGTGCCAGCAGCTTTGGAGGGGCAGGGGAGACCCAGTACTTC. Translated: CASSFGGAGETQYF.

Note on this clone: Distinct nucleotide sequences in the sample also encode this CDR3. The rearrangement links TRBV7-3 to TRBJ2-1; 7 nucleotides line up with TRBD2. The CDR3 totals 14 residues. Trimming took 4 bases from V and 2 from J; bases not matched to a gene: 2. CDR1 is SGHTA, CDR2 FQGTGA, per germline. This chain's CDR3 is CASSSGLAYNEQFF. Written as DNA, the CDR3 is TGTGCCAGCAGCTCCGGACTAGCCTACAATGAGCAGTTCTTC.

This clone was counted once. The rearrangement joins TRBV3-1 (or the pseudogene TRBV3-2) to TRBJ1-6; D is uncertain. This CDR3 has 14 amino acids. V was shortened by 0 bases and J by 7 bases, with 7 bases between the two germline ends. The germline CDR1 and CDR2 sequences are LGHDT and YNNKEL (reference sequence). CDR3 in DNA: TGTGCCAGCAGCCAAGATGTGAGAAATTCACCCCTCCACTTT. As protein: CASSQDVRNSPLHF.

This clone was counted a single time. The DNA for the CDR3 is TGTGCCAGCAGCTTGGCCCAGACTACTAAAGAGACCCAGTACTTC. It yields the protein CASSLAQTTKETQYF. The chain carries TRBV5-4 and TRBJ2-5; D is perhaps TRBD2 (5 bases). The CDR3 is 15 residues long. V dropped 0 bases and J dropped 3 bases, with 12 bases sitting between them. CDR1 is SGHNT and CDR2 is YYREEE in the germline V gene (reference sequence). The variable domain in full, completed from reference TRBV5-4 and TRBJ2-5, reads ETGVTQSPTHLIKTRGQQVTLRCSSQSGHNTVSWYQQALGQGPQFIFQYYREEENGRGNFPPRFSGLQFPNYSSELNVNALELDDSALYLCASSLAQTTKETQYFGPGTRLLVL.

This chain joins TRBV6-1 and TRBJ1-5; 7 nucleotides agree with TRBD1. There are 16 residues in the CDR3. Trimming at V came to 2 bases and at J to 4 bases, leaving 8 bases not matched to a gene. Germline assignment: CDR1 MNHNS and CDR2 SASEGT. The CDR3 DNA sequence: TGTGCCAGCAGTGAAACTGTAGGGGGCTCGAATCAGCCCCAGCATTTT. Encoded protein: CASSETVGGSNQPQHF.

This chain joins TRBV6-2 or TRBV6-3 and TRBJ1-1; possible D gene TRBD1, 5 bases. V was pared by 7 bases and J by 1 base, with 16 bases between. The CDR3 is 15 residues long. CDR1 and CDR2 from the germline V gene are MNHEY and SVGEGT. Here the CDR3 DNA reads TGTGCCAGCATCCCAAAGTACAGGTCGAACACTGAAGCTTTCTTT. Amino acids: CASIPKYRSNTEAFF.

V gene TRBV18 combines with J gene TRBJ2-2; D not certain. Germline V gene data show CDR1 as KGHSH and CDR2 as LQKENI. Trimming cost V 3 bases and J 4 bases, with 15 bases left between them. The CDR3 loop spans 16 amino acids. This CDR3 reads CASSPSRLPSTGELFF. For the CDR3, the DNA is TGTGCCAGCTCACCGTCCAGGTTGCCCAGCACCGGGGAGCTGTTTTTT.

This chain uses TRBV4-2 with TRBJ2-5; a weak D match, TRBD2 (5 bases). Germline V CDR1 and CDR2: LGHNA, YNFKEQ. V lost 0 bases, J lost 4 bases, and 15 bases lay in between. There are 16 residues in the CDR3. The CDR3 nucleotides read TGTGCCAGCAGCCAAGAATGGACTTTAAAAGGAGAGACCCAGTACTTC. Amino acid sequence: CASSQEWTLKGETQYF.

The chain combines TRBV4-1 with TRBJ1-5, with 7 positions matching TRBD1. Trimming removed 3 bases from V and 0 bases from J; junction bases left unmatched: 2. CDR3 length: 15 amino acids. Germline CDR1 reads MGHRA; CDR2 reads YSYEKL. The CDR3 here is CASSQGTVSNQPQHF. CDR3 sequence (DNA): TGCGCCAGCAGCCAGGGGACAGTTAGCAATCAGCCCCAGCATTTT.

The chain carries TRBV3-1 (or the pseudogene TRBV3-2) and TRBJ1-1; tentative D call: TRBD1 (6 bases). The CDR3 has 15 amino acids. Trimming removed 1 base from V and 1 base from J, with 10 bases in between. Germline V CDR1 and CDR2: LGHDT, YNNKEL (reference sequence). The DNA of the CDR3 is TGTGCCAGCAGCCAAGCGGGGGGCGCGAACACTGAAGCTTTCTTT. It yields the protein CASSQAGGANTEAFF.

This sequence joins TRBV30 and TRBJ1-1; 8 bases map to TRBD1. CDR1 and CDR2 (germline): GTSNPN, SVGIG (reference sequence). There are 12 residues in the CDR3. V was pared by 8 bases and J by 4 bases, with 6 bases of the junction left unmatched. CDR3 sequence: CAHGQGGTEAFF. The CDR3 DNA sequence: TGTGCCCACGGACAGGGAGGCACTGAAGCTTTCTTT. Complete variable domain (other parts from reference TRBV30 and TRBJ1-1): SQTIHQWPATLVQPVGSPLSLECTVEGTSNPNLYWYRQAAGRGLQLLFYSVGIGQISSEVPQNLSASRPQDRQFILSSKKLLLSDSGFYLCAHGQGGTEAFFGQGTRLTVV.

V usage is TRBV5-1 and J usage is TRBJ2-5; D gene ambiguous. The CDR3 is 13 amino acids. V lost 4 bases and J lost 2, with 9 bases in between. Germline loops: CDR1 SGHRS, CDR2 YFSETQ. Here the CDR3 DNA reads TGCGCCAGCAGCGACTCGTTACAAGAGACCCAGTACTTC. Translation: CASSDSLQETQYF. The full variable domain, with the rest looked up from reference TRBV5-1 and TRBJ2-5, is KAGVTQTPRYLIKTRGQQVTLSCSPISGHRSVSWYQQTPGQGLQFLFEYFSETQRNKGNFPGRFSGRQFSNSRSEMNVSTLELGDSALYLCASSDSLQETQYFGPGTRLLVL.

J is TRBJ1-5 and V is TRBV5-6; D unclear. The germline V gene has CDR1 SGHDT and CDR2 YYEEEE. Trimming cost V 4 bases and J 1 base, with 12 bases left between them. The CDR3 is 15 amino acids. The CDR3 loop reads CASSKLSGSNQPQHF. CDR3 bases: TGTGCCAGCAGCAAGTTATCCGGGAGCAATCAGCCCCAGCATTTT.

This clone has more than one count but fewer than ten. This chain connects TRBV3-1 (or the pseudogene TRBV3-2) to TRBJ2-2, with 10 bases identical to TRBD2. Germline V gene data show CDR1 as LGHDT and CDR2 as YNNKEL (reference sequence). J was trimmed by 3 bases and V by 3 bases; bases with no gene match: 4. This CDR3 has 16 amino acids. The DNA for the CDR3 is TGTGCCAGCAGCCAGCTAGCGGGGGCCTACACCGGGGAGCTGTTTTTT. As protein: CASSQLAGAYTGELFF.

The chain is built from TRBV10-3 and TRBJ2-7; 7 bases are shared with TRBD2. After removal of 2 bases from V and 5 bases from J, the junction contained 0 bases not matched to a gene. Germline V gives CDR1 ENHRY, CDR2 SYGVKD. This CDR3 has 12 residues. This CDR3 is CAISESGDEQYF. The CDR3, as DNA: TGTGCCATCAGTGAGAGCGGGGACGAGCAGTACTTC.

The rearrangement uses TRBV7-2 and TRBJ1-6; no clear D. The V end was cut by 8 bases, the J end by 0 bases, with 8 bases between. CDR1 and CDR2 from the germline V gene are SGHTA and FQGNSA. CDR3 length equals 14 residues. The DNA for the CDR3 is TGTGCCAGCTGTGGGAGCTCCTATAATTCACCCCTCCACTTT. Residues: CASCGSSYNSPLHF.

The V and J genes are TRBV10-1 and TRBJ2-3; 8 bases map to TRBD2. This CDR3 region has 14 residues. Germline V gene lookup returns CDR1 WNHNN and CDR2 SYGVQD (reference sequence). Trimming removed 8 bases from V and 4 bases from J; junction bases left unmatched: 8. The CDR3 protein is CASAPGGLSDTQYF. CDR3 coding DNA: TGCGCCAGCGCACCGGGGGGGCTTTCAGATACGCAGTATTTT.

The gene calls are TRBV7-8 and TRBJ1-2, with 7 bases lining up with TRBD1. The CDR3 loop spans 16 amino acids. Germline lookup yields CDR1 SGHVS and CDR2 FQNEAQ. The V gene end was trimmed by 4 bases and the J gene end by 7 bases; junction bases not matched to a gene: 15. This chain's CDR3 is CASSSFTGQLGGGYTF. For the CDR3, the DNA is TGTGCCAGCAGCTCATTCACGGGACAGCTAGGGGGTGGCTACACCTTC. Based on the CDR3 plus reference TRBV7-8 and TRBJ1-2, the full variable domain is GAGVSQSPRYKVAKRGQDVALRCDPISGHVSLFWYQQALGQGPEFLTYFQNEAQLDKSGLPSDRFFAERPEGSVSTLKIQRTQQEDSAVYLCASSSFTGQLGGGYTFGSGTRLTVV.

This clone was seen only a few times. The V call is TRBV2, the J call TRBJ1-2; D gene ambiguous. The germline V gene encodes CDR1 SNHLY and CDR2 FYNNEI. The length of the CDR3 is 16 residues. V lost 3 bases and J 0 bases, leaving 14 bases between the germline ends. CDR3 loop: CASSEQQLGTNYGYTF. DNA for the CDR3: TGTGCCAGCAGTGAGCAACAGCTGGGCACTAACTATGGCTACACCTTC.

V usage is TRBV5-1 and J usage is TRBJ1-6; D is unclear. Deletions cut 3 bases from V and 3 bases from J, with 10 bases between. The germline V gene has CDR1 SGHRS and CDR2 YFSETQ. The CDR3 is 15 residues long. CDR3 sequence (DNA): TGCGCCAGCAGCTCTGACCGGAGCTATAATTCACCCCTCCACTTT. This gives the protein CASSSDRSYNSPLHF.

The chain joins TRBV6-5 to TRBJ2-2; D not resolved. The CDR3 spans 12 residues. V gave up 6 bases and J gave up 6 bases, with 8 bases separating them. The V gene's germline CDR1 is MNHEY and CDR2 SVGAGI. CDR3: CASSRGSGELFF. In DNA, the CDR3 is TGTGCCAGCAGCCGCGGATCCGGGGAGCTGTTTTTT.

The chain has TRBV19 and TRBJ2-5, with TRBD2 matching over 12 bases. From germline, CDR1 is LNHDA and CDR2 SQIVND (reference sequence). Losses at the gene ends were 3 bases for V and 2 bases for J; bases not matched to a gene: 4. The CDR3 totals 16 residues. CDR3 DNA: TGTGCCAGTAGTATTACTAGCGGGGGGTGGCAAGAGACCCAGTACTTC. Translation gives CASSITSGGWQETQYF.

This chain links TRBV6-6 with TRBJ1-5; D unclear. V gave up 5 bases and J gave up 2 bases, with 10 bases separating them. Germline CDR1 reads MNHNY; CDR2 reads SVGAGI (reference sequence). This CDR3 has 14 residues. The CDR3 region is CASSTDNGNQPQHF. The DNA for the CDR3 is TGTGCCAGCAGTACAGACAATGGCAATCAGCCCCAGCATTTT.

The chain is built from TRBV3-1 (or the pseudogene TRBV3-2) and TRBJ1-2, with TRBD1 matching over 9 bases. This CDR3 is 13 amino acids long. J was trimmed by 7 bases and V by 4 bases; bases with no gene match: 4. The V gene's germline CDR1 is LGHDT and CDR2 YNNKEL (reference sequence). This chain's CDR3 is CASSLQGATGYTF. CDR3 sequence (DNA): TGTGCCAGCAGCCTACAGGGGGCGACTGGCTACACCTTC.

V is TRBV5-1 and J is TRBJ2-1; D uncertain. This CDR3 comprises 14 residues. The V and J ends lost 7 bases and 3 bases respectively, with 14 bases between them. The germline gives CDR1 SGHRS, CDR2 YFSETQ. CDR3 coding DNA: TGCGCCAGCCGCAGTTTAACAGACTACAATGAGCAGTTCTTC. It yields the protein CASRSLTDYNEQFF.

The V gene is TRBV3-1 (or the pseudogene TRBV3-2), the J gene TRBJ1-1; D possibly corresponds to TRBD1 (6 bases). This CDR3 is 15 amino acids long. V lost 3 bases and J 1 base, leaving 12 bases between the germline ends. Germline V gene lookup returns CDR1 LGHDT and CDR2 YNNKEL (reference sequence). CDR3 protein: CASSQAGTTNTEAFF. The CDR3 region has the DNA TGTGCCAGCAGCCAGGCCGGGACAACGAACACTGAAGCTTTCTTT.

This chain links TRBV24-1 with TRBJ1-5; weak D call: TRBD1 (6 bases). The germline CDR1 and CDR2 sequences are KGHDR and SFDVKD. The ends were cut back, 4 bases at V and 0 bases at J, with 12 bases in the middle. This CDR3 spans 16 amino acids. CDR3 coding DNA: TGTGCCACCAGTGACCCTAGAGGGGGTAGCAATCAGCCCCAGCATTTT. Translation gives CATSDPRGGSNQPQHF.

This clone was counted once. The chain has TRBV24-1 and TRBJ1-2, with a possible D match to TRBD1 (5 bases). Germline CDR1 KGHDR, CDR2 SFDVKD. The V gene lost 3 bases and the J gene lost 8 bases, with 18 bases spanning the gap. There are 15 residues in the CDR3. CDR3 region: CATSDLTATPGGYTF. The CDR3 DNA reads as TGTGCCACCAGTGATCTGACAGCAACACCAGGGGGCTACACCTTC.

The rearrangement links TRBV29-1 to TRBJ2-7, with D maybe TRBD2 (7 bases). CDR1 and CDR2 from the germline V gene are SQVTM and ANQGSEA. V gave up 7 bases and J gave up 3 bases, with 13 bases separating them. The CDR3 totals 12 residues. The DNA for the CDR3 is TGCAGCGGAGGGGGGGCTATCTACGAGCAGTACTTC. Its translation is CSGGGAIYEQYF.

The V and J genes are TRBV5-1 and TRBJ2-2; D is perhaps TRBD1 (5 bases). Trimming removed 7 bases from V and 3 bases from J, with 16 bases in between. The germline CDR1 and CDR2 sequences are SGHRS and YFSETQ. This CDR3 is 15 amino acids long. CDR3 sequence (DNA): TGCGCCAGCTCCCTCTCGACAGCCTACACCGGGGAGCTGTTTTTT. Its translation: CASSLSTAYTGELFF.